This entry concerns a single TCR beta chain. CDR3 length equals 12 residues. Germline V CDR1 and CDR2: DFQATT, SNEGSKA (reference sequence). V dropped 3 bases and J dropped 4 bases, with 9 bases sitting between them. Participants were aged about 18 to 95 years, lived in 20 to 30 US areas, and enrolled virtually. The sample comes from a study of blood T cell repertoires in COVID-19. In the original workflow: Amplifying reference gene primers gave estimates of nucleated cell counts. The repertoire was sequenced with immunoSEQ multiplex PCR; TCRdb's copy has only in-frame clones and lacks some. The D gene and trimming were derived from the DNA, and the V and J assignments and clone size from that table. The table has 300,000 or so clones, about 90% seen once.

The V and J genes are TRBV20-1 and TRBJ1-1; possibly TRBD1 for D (6 bases). Sequenced input: PBMCs or T cells enriched from blood (not recorded which). This TCR derives from a woman in her forties or fifties who had been exposed to COVID-19. Written as DNA, the CDR3 is TGCAGTGCTAGTCAGGGGAGCACTGAAGCTTTCTTT. Translation gives CSASQGSTEAFF.